These 11 T cell receptor beta chains were sequenced from one sample in a study of graft-versus-host responses after intestinal transplantation. Sequenced by immunoSEQ multiplex PCR; TCRdb stores in-frame clones only, minus some. This table holds 90,000 to 120,000 clones, less than 90% found once. These receptors are not linked to any known antigen. The sequences come from unstimulated CD4+ T cells sorted from spleen or lymph node cells, collected before intestinal transplant. Receptor source: a human donor who received an intestinal transplant.

This chain connects TRBV7-6 to TRBJ2-2; tentatively, D is TRBD1 (6 bases). Per germline, CDR1 SGHVS and CDR2 FNYEAQ. V was clipped by 2 bases and J by 4 bases, with 14 bases between them. This CDR3 contains 16 residues. This chain's CDR3 is CASSLTPQGFTGELFF. CDR3 in DNA: TGTGCCAGCAGCTTAACGCCCCAGGGGTTCACCGGGGAGCTGTTTTTT.

The gene calls are TRBV5-1 and TRBJ2-3, with a possible D match to TRBD1 (5 bases). Germline V gives CDR1 SGHRS, CDR2 YFSETQ. CDR3 length: 16 amino acids. V lost 4 bases and J 4 bases, leaving 19 bases between the germline ends. The CDR3 protein is CASSRSQRGRSDTQYF. The CDR3 DNA follows: TGCGCCAGCAGCCGATCACAAAGGGGTCGCTCAGATACGCAGTATTTT. Supplemented by reference TRBV5-1 and TRBJ2-3, the full variable domain reads KAGVTQTPRYLIKTRGQQVTLSCSPISGHRSVSWYQQTPGQGLQFLFEYFSETQRNKGNFPGRFSGRQFSNSRSEMNVSTLELGDSALYLCASSRSQRGRSDTQYFGPGTRLTVL.

The chain uses TRBV10-2 and TRBJ2-7, with 9 nucleotides matching TRBD2. In germline, CDR1 is WSHSY, CDR2 SAAADI. The CDR3 contains 14 residues. V lost 2 bases, J lost 3 bases, and 2 bases stayed unmatched. The CDR3: CASSEGGGDYEQYF. CDR3 in DNA: TGCGCCAGCAGTGAGGGCGGGGGGGACTACGAGCAGTACTTC.

The gene calls are TRBV7-9 and TRBJ1-5; 9 nucleotides match TRBD1. CDR1 and CDR2 from the germline V gene are SEHNR and FQNEAQ (reference sequence). This CDR3 spans 15 amino acids. The trim removed 1 base at V and 7 bases at J, leaving 5 bases unmatched. CDR3 sequence reads: CASSLDGTGRQPQHF. The CDR3 DNA sequence: TGTGCCAGCAGCTTAGACGGGACAGGGAGGCAGCCCCAGCATTTT. Complete variable domain (other parts from reference TRBV7-9 and TRBJ1-5): DTGVSQNPRHKITKRGQNVTFRCDPISEHNRLYWYRQTLGQGPEFLTYFQNEAQLEKSRLLSDRFSAERPKGSFSTLEIQRTEQGDSAMYLCASSLDGTGRQPQHFGDGTRLSIL.

The gene calls are TRBV5-1 and TRBJ2-7; possible D gene TRBD1, 6 bases. Trimming left V 1 base short and J 1 base short, with 15 bases between. This CDR3 spans 16 amino acids. CDR1 and CDR2 (germline): SGHRS, YFSETQ. CDR3 sequence (DNA): TGCGCCAGCAGCTTGACCCATTCGACAGGTTCCTACGAGCAGTACTTC. Its protein is CASSLTHSTGSYEQYF.

The V and J genes are TRBV27 and TRBJ2-3; 8 bases align to TRBD1. In germline, CDR1 is MNHEY, CDR2 SMNVEV (reference sequence). Losses at the gene ends were 5 bases for V and 1 base for J; bases not matched to a gene: 8. The CDR3 has 16 amino acids. The DNA for the CDR3 is TGTGCCAGCAGTCCACCGGTGGACAGGGGCACAGATACGCAGTATTTT. Translated, it gives CASSPPVDRGTDTQYF.

The rearrangement links TRBV7-9 to TRBJ1-5, with D unclear. The CDR3 has 14 amino acids. V was trimmed by 5 bases and J by 2 bases, leaving 10 bases between them. Looked up from germline, CDR1 is SEHNR and CDR2 is FQNEAQ (reference sequence). The CDR3 is CASSREGGNQPQHF. The CDR3 nucleotides read TGTGCCAGCAGCCGGGAGGGAGGCAATCAGCCCCAGCATTTT.

The chain has TRBV10-2 and TRBJ2-1; D could derive from TRBD1 or TRBD2 (6 bases each). The V end was cut by 3 bases, the J end by 7 bases, with 28 bases between. This CDR3 spans 19 amino acids. The germline V gene encodes CDR1 WSHSY and CDR2 SAAADI. CDR3 protein: CASSDRRGSGRVLVNEQFF. The CDR3 region has the DNA TGCGCCAGCAGTGATAGGAGGGGGTCAGGGCGAGTTTTGGTAAATGAGCAGTTCTTC.

V is TRBV14 and J is TRBJ2-1, with D perhaps given as TRBD1 or TRBD2 (5 bases each). Trimming pared 0 bases from V and 0 bases from J, leaving 30 bases between. Germline CDR1 and CDR2: SGHDN and FVKESK. The CDR3 extends over 23 amino acids. The CDR3 sequence is CASSQDPGVDVDSPILSYNEQFF. CDR3 in DNA: TGTGCCAGCAGCCAAGATCCCGGGGTAGACGTCGACAGTCCTATCCTCTCCTACAATGAGCAGTTCTTC.

The chain links TRBV30 to TRBJ2-2; 9 nucleotides agree with TRBD2. V lost 4 bases, J lost 4 bases, and 13 bases stayed unmatched. CDR1 is GTSNPN, CDR2 SVGIG, per germline (reference sequence). The CDR3 contains 17 residues. The CDR3 DNA follows: TGTGCCTGGACCACAAGGCGGGAGGGCCTTAGCACCGGGGAGCTGTTTTTT. Translation gives CAWTTRREGLSTGELFF.

The V call is TRBV19, the J call TRBJ1-6; 7 bases line up with TRBD1. Germline V gives CDR1 LNHDA, CDR2 SQIVND (reference sequence). The CDR3 runs 15 residues. The ends lost 4 bases at V and 4 bases at J; junction bases unmatched: 4. CDR3 DNA sequence: TGTGCCAGTAGTAACCGACAGGGTTATAATTCACCCCTCCACTTT. It specifies CASSNRQGYNSPLHF.